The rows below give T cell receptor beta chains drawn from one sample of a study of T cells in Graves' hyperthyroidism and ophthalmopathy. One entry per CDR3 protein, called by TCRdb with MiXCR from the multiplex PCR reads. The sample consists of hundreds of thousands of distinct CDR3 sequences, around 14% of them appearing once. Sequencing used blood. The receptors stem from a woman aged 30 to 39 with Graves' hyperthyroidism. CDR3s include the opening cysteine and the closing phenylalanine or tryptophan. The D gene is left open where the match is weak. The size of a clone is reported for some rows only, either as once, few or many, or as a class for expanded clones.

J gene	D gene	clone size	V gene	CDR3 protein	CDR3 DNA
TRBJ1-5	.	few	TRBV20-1	CSALQGTTNQPQHF	TGCAGTGCTTTACAGGGTACGACTAATCAGCCCCAGCATTTT
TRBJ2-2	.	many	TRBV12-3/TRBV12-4	CASTTSGTTGELFF	TGTGCCAGCACCACTTCCGGGACCACCGGGGAGCTGTTTTTT
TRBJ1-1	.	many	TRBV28	CASTLGNTEAFF	TGTGCCAGCACACTAGGGAACACTGAAGCTTTCTTT
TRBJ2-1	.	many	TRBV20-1	CSASILKAEQFF	TGCAGTGCTAGTATACTAAAAGCTGAGCAGTTCTTC
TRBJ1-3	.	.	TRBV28	CATPIVAIGRIPGNTIYF	TGTGCCACCCCGATTGTGGCCATAGGTCGCATCCCTGGAAACACCATATATTTT
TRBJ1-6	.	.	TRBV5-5	CASSNGQHIGGPLHF	TGTGCCAGCAGCAACGGACAGCACATAGGTGGACCCCTCCACTTT
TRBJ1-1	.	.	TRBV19	CASVRGNTEAFF	TGTGCCAGTGTCCGGGGGAACACTGAAGCTTTCTTT
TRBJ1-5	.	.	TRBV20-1	CSATLDSAGQPQHF	TGCAGTGCTACCCTAGACTCAGCAGGGCAGCCCCAGCATTTT
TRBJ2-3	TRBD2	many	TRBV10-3	CAIKHASGSTDTQYF	TGTGCCATCAAACACGCTAGCGGGAGTACGGATACGCAGTATTTT
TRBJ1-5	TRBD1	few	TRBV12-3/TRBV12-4	CASSLTGSSNQPQHF	TGTGCCAGCAGTTTGACAGGGTCTAGCAATCAGCCCCAGCATTTT
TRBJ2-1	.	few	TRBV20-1	CSASYGVSPYNEQFF	TGCAGTGCTAGTTACGGTGTATCCCCCTACAATGAGCAGTTCTTC
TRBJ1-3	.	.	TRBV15	CATSREGFSGNTIYF	TGTGCCACCAGCAGAGAGGGTTTCTCTGGAAACACCATATATTTT
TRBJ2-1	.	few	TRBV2	CASSAQGGSYNEQFF	TGTGCCAGCAGTGCACAGGGTGGGTCCTACAATGAGCAGTTCTTC
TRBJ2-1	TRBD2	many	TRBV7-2	CASIPGTSGNNEQFF	TGTGCCAGCATCCCCGGGACTAGCGGAAACAATGAGCAGTTCTTC
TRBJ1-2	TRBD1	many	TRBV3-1	CASSVRDRFLYGYTF	TGTGCCAGCAGCGTCCGGGACAGATTTTTGTATGGCTACACCTTC
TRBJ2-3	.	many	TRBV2	CASSEFAGTASTDTQYF	TGTGCCAGCAGTGAATTCGCGGGCACGGCTAGCACAGATACGCAGTATTTT
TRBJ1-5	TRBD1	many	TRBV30	CAWSTGAVNQPQHF	TGTGCCTGGAGTACAGGGGCGGTCAATCAGCCCCAGCATTTT
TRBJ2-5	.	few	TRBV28	CASSPLQGREYF	TGTGCCAGCAGTCCGTTACAGGGGAGGGAGTACTTC
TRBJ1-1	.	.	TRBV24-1	CATSRSGNTEAFF	TGTGCCACCAGCCGTTCCGGTAACACTGAAGCTTTCTTT
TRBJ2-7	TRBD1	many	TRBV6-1	CASSVGQGEAYEQYF	TGTGCCAGCAGTGTCGGACAGGGGGAGGCGTACGAGCAGTACTTC
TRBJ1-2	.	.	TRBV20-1	CSASSRGFLQILPYGYTF	TGCAGTGCCAGTTCACGGGGGTTTCTTCAAATCTTACCATATGGCTACACCTTC
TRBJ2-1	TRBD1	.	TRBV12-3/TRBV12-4	CASSPTGNSYNEQFF	TGTGCCAGCAGCCCGACAGGGAACTCCTACAATGAGCAGTTCTTC
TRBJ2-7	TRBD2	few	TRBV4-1	CASSPRLREGSYEQYF	TGCGCCAGCAGCCCCAGGTTGCGGGAGGGCTCCTACGAGCAGTACTTC
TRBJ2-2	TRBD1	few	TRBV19	CASSINRGTGELFF	TGTGCCAGTAGTATAAACAGGGGGACCGGGGAGCTGTTTTTT
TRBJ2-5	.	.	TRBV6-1	CASILMAGQETQYF	TGTGCCAGCATCTTAATGGCGGGCCAAGAGACCCAGTACTTC
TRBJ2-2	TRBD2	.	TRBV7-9	CASNPSGRTGELFF	TGTGCCAGCAACCCTAGCGGGAGGACCGGGGAGCTGTTTTTT
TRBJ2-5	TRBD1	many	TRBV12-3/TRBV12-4	CASSLFGTGEETQYF	TGTGCCAGCAGTTTATTCGGGACAGGGGAAGAGACCCAGTACTTC
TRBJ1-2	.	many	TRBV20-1	CSALPGYYGYTF	TGCAGTGCTCTCCCCGGCTACTATGGCTACACCTTC
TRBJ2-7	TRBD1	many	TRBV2	CASTKQGDEQYF	TGTGCCAGCACCAAACAGGGGGACGAGCAGTACTTC
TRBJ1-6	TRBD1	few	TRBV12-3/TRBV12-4	CASRPRTGRMNSPLHF	TGTGCCAGCAGACCTAGGACAGGGAGGATGAATTCACCCCTCCACTTT
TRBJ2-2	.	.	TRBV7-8	CASSPSGVGRAPGELFF	TGTGCCAGCAGCCCCTCAGGGGTAGGGAGGGCCCCCGGGGAGCTGTTTTTT
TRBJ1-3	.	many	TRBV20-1	CSAILGNTIYF	TGCAGTGCCATTCTAGGAAACACCATATATTTT
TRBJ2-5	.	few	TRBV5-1	CASSLLQVAGTETQYF	TGCGCCAGCAGCTTACTACAGGTTGCTGGAACGGAGACCCAGTACTTC
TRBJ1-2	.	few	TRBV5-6	CASSIPPPRTNYGYTF	TGTGCCAGCAGCATACCCCCCCCGAGGACTAACTATGGCTACACCTTC
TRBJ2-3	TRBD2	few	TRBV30	CAWSVHQRETTDTQYF	TGTGCCTGGAGTGTACATCAGCGGGAGACCACAGATACGCAGTATTTT
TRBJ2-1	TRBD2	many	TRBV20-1	CSARVPSGAYEQFF	TGCAGTGCTAGAGTCCCTAGCGGGGCCTATGAGCAGTTCTTC
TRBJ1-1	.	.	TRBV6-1	CASSEAVRLSMNTEAFF	TGTGCCAGCAGTGAAGCGGTAAGGCTCTCAATGAACACTGAAGCTTTCTTT
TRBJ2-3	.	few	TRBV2	CASSQQGTSTDTQYF	TGTGCCAGCAGTCAGCAGGGGACTAGCACAGATACGCAGTATTTT
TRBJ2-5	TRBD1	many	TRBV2	CASSERGLQSKETQYF	TGTGCCAGCAGTGAAAGGGGGCTACAGAGTAAAGAGACCCAGTACTTC
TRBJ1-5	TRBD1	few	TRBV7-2	CASSRGPGQGNQLQHF	TGTGCCAGCAGCCGAGGACCGGGACAGGGCAATCAGCTCCAGCATTTT
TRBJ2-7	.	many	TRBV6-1	CASSEVGTTYEQYF	TGTGCCAGCAGTGAAGTTGGCACCACCTACGAGCAGTACTTC
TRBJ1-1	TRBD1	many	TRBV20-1	CSAGTGEIAFF	TGCAGTGCTGGGACAGGGGAAATAGCTTTCTTT
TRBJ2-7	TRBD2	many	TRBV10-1	CASSTSGSPHEQYF	TGCGCCAGCAGCACTAGCGGGAGTCCCCACGAGCAGTACTTC
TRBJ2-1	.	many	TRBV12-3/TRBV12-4	CASSSRALSNEQFF	TGTGCCAGCAGTTCACGAGCTCTAAGCAATGAGCAGTTCTTC
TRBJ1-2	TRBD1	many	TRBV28	CASSQTGTGSGYTF	TGTGCCAGCAGTCAGACCGGGACAGGGTCCGGCTACACCTTC
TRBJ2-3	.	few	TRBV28	CASSPGRERYF	TGTGCCAGCAGTCCTGGACGGGAAAGGTATTTT
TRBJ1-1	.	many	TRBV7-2	CASSLAQNTEAFF	TGTGCCAGCAGCTTAGCGCAGAACACTGAAGCTTTCTTT
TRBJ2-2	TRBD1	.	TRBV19	CASSVGQVTGELFF	TGTGCCAGTAGTGTTGGACAGGTCACCGGGGAGCTGTTTTTT
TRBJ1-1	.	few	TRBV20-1	CSAIRTQPAFF	TGCAGTGCTATTCGGACCCAGCCTGCTTTCTTT
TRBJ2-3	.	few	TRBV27	CASSLSVSTDTQYF	TGTGCCAGCAGTTTATCAGTCAGCACAGATACGCAGTATTTT
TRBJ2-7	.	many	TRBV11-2	CASSLRQKSGEQYF	TGTGCCAGCAGCTTGAGACAAAAGTCCGGCGAGCAGTACTTC
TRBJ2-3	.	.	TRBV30	CAWSGAFYTDTQYF	TGTGCCTGGAGTGGCGCGTTCTACACAGATACGCAGTATTTT
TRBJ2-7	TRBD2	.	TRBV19	CASSTGLAGVYEQYF	TGTGCCAGTAGTACGGGACTAGCGGGGGTCTACGAGCAGTACTTC
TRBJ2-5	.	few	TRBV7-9	CASTPDSEETQYF	TGTGCCAGCACCCCAGACAGTGAAGAGACCCAGTACTTC
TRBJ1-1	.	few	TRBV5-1	CASRGDGLTEAFF	TGCGCCAGCAGAGGGGACGGTCTCACTGAAGCTTTCTTT
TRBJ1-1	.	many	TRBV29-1	CSALVRTGPSNTEAFF	TGCAGCGCCCTAGTTCGTACGGGGCCCTCGAACACTGAAGCTTTCTTT
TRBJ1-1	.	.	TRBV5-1	CASSLGGTSRRDTEAFF	TGCGCCAGCAGCTTGGGGGGGACCTCTCGCAGGGACACTGAAGCTTTCTTT
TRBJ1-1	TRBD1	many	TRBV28	CASSSQGVGAFF	TGTGCCAGCAGTTCTCAGGGGGTGGGGGCTTTCTTT